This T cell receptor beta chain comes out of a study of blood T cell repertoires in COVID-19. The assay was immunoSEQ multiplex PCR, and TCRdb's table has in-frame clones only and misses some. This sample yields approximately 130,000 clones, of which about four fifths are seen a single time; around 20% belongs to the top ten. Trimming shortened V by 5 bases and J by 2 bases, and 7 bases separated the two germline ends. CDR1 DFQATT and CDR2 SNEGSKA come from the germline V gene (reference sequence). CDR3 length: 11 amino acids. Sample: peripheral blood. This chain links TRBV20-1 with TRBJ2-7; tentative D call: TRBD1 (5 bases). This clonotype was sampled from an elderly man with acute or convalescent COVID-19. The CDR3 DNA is TGCAGTGCTGCAGGGACCTACGAGCAGTACTTC. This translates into CSAAGTYEQYF.